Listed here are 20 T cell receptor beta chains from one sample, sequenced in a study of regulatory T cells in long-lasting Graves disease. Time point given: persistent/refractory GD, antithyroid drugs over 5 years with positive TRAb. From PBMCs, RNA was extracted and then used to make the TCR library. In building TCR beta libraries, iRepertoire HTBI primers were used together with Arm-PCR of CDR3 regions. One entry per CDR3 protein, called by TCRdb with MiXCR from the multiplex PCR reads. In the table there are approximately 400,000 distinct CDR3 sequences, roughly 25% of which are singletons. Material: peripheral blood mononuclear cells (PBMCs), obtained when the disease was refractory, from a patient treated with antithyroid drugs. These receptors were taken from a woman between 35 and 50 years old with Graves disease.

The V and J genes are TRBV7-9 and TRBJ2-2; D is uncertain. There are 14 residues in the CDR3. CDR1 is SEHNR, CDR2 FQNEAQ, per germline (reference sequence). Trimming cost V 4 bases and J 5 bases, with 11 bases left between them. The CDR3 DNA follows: TGTGCCAGCAGCTCTAGGGAAGTTACCGGGGAGCTGTTTTTT. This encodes CASSSREVTGELFF.

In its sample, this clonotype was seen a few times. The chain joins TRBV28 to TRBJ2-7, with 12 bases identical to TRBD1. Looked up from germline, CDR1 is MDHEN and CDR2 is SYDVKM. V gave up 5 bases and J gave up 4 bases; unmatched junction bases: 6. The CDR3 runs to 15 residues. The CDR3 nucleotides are TGTGCCAGCAGTACTGGGACAGGGGGCTGGTACGAGCAGTACTTC. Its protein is CASSTGTGGWYEQYF.

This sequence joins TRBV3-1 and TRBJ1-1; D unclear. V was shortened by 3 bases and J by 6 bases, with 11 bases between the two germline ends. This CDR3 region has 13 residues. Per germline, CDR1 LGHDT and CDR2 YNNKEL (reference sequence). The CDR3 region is CASSHGSQSEAFF. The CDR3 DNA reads TGTGCCAGCAGCCATGGCTCCCAGTCTGAAGCTTTCTTT.

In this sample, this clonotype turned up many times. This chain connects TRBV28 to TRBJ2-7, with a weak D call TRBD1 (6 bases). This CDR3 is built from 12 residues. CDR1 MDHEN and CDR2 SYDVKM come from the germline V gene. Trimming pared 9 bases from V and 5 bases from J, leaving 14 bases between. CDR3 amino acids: CASGAGAHEQYF. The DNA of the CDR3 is TGTGCCAGTGGGGCAGGGGCCCACGAGCAGTACTTC.

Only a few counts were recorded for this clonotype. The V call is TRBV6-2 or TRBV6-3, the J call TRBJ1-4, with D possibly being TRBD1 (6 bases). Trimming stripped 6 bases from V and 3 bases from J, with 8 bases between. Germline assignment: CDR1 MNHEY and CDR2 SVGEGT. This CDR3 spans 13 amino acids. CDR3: CASRRTANEKLFF. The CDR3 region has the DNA TGTGCCAGCAGACGGACAGCTAATGAAAAACTGTTTTTT.

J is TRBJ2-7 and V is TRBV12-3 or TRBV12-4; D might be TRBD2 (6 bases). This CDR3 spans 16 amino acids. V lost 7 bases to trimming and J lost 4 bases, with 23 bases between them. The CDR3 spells CASNLTGTWGLYEQYF. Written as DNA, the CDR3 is TGTGCCAGCAATCTCACTGGGACTTGGGGTTTATACGAGCAGTACTTC.

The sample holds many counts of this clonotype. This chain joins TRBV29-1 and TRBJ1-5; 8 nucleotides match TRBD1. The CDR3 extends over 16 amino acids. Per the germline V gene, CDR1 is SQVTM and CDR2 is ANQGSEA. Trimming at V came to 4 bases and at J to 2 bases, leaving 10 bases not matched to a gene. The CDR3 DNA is TGCAGCGTTGTCGCGCAGGGGGCGATTGGCAATCAGCCCCAGCATTTT. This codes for CSVVAQGAIGNQPQHF.

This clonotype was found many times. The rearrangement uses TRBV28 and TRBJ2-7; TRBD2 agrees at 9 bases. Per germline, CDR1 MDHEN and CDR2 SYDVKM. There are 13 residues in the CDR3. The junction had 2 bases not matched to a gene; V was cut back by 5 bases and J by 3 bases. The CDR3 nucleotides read TGTGCCAGCAGTGGGCGGGAGGGCTACGAGCAGTACTTC. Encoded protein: CASSGREGYEQYF.

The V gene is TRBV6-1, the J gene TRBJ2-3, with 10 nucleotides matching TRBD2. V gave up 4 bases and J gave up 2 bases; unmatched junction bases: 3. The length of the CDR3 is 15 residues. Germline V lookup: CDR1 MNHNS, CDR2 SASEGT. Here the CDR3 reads CASSAGTSDTDTQYF. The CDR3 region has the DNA TGTGCCAGCAGTGCCGGGACTAGCGACACAGATACGCAGTATTTT.

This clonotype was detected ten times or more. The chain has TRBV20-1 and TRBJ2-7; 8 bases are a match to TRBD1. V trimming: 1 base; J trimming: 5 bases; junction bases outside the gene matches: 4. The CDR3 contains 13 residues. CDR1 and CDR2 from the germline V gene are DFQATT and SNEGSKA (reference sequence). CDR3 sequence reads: CSARVQGANEQYF. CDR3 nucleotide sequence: TGCAGTGCTAGAGTGCAGGGGGCGAACGAGCAGTACTTC.

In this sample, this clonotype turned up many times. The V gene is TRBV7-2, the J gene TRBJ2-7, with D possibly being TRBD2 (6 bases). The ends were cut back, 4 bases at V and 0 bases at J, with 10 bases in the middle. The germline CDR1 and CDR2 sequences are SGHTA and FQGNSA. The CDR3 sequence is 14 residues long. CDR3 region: CASSWDLISYEQYF. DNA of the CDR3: TGTGCCAGCAGCTGGGACTTAATCTCCTACGAGCAGTACTTC. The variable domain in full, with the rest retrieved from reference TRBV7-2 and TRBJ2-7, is GAGVSQSPSNKVTEKGKDVELRCDPISGHTALYWYRQSLGQGLEFLIYFQGNSAPDKSGLPSDRFSAERTGGSVSTLTIQRTQQEDSAVYLCASSWDLISYEQYFGPGTRLTVT.

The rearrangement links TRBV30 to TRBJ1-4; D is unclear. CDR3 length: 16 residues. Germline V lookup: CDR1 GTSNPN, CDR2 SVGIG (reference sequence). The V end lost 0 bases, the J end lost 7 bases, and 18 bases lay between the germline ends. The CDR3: CAWSVKEAVFTEKLFF. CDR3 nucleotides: TGTGCCTGGAGTGTCAAAGAGGCAGTGTTCACTGAAAAACTGTTTTTT.

The CDR3, as DNA: TGCGCCAGCAGCCAAGTTGTCGGTAGCGGGATGTACTCCTACGAGCAGTACTTC. This sequence encodes CASSQVVGSGMYSYEQYF. The chain has TRBV4-1 and TRBJ2-7, with 8 bases matching TRBD2. V shed 1 base and J 0 bases; nucleotides not matched to a gene: 11. The CDR3 totals 18 residues. From germline, CDR1 is MGHRA and CDR2 YSYEKL.

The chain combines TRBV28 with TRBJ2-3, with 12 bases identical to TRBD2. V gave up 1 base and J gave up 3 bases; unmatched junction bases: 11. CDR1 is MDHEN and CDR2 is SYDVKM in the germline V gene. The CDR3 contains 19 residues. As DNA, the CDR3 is TGTGCCAGCAGTTTATACCTTCTAGCGGGAGGGACCTATACAGATACGCAGTATTTT. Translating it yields CASSLYLLAGGTYTDTQYF.

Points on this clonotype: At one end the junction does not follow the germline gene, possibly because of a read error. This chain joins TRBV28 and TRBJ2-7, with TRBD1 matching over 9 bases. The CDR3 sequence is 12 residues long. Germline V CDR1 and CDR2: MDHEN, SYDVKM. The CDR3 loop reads CASSRDRVVLVF. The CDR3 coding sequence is TGTGCCAGCAGCCGGGACAGGGTAGTCCTAGTCTTC. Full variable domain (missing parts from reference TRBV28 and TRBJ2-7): DVKVTQSSRYLVKRTGEKVFLECVQDMDHENMFWYRQDPGLGLRLIYFSYDVKMKEKGDIPEGYSVSREKKERFSLILESASTNQTSMYLCASSRDRVVLVFGPGTRLTVT.

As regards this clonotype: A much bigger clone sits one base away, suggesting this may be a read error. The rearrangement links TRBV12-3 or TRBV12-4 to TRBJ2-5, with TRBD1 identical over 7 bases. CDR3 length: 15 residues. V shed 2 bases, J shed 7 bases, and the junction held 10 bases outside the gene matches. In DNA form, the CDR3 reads TGTGCCAGCAGTTTACCGATTGAGGCAGGGGGGACCCAGTACTTC. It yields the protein CASSLPIEAGGTQYF.

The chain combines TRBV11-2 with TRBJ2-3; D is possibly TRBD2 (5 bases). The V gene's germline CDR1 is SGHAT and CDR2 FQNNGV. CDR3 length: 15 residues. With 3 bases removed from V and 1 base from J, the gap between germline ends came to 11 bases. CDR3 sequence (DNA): TGTGCCAGCAGCTTCAGCGGTGTGGGCACAGATACGCAGTATTTT. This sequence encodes CASSFSGVGTDTQYF. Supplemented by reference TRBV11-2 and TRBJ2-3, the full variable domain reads EAGVAQSPRYKIIEKRQSVAFWCNPISGHATLYWYQQILGQGPKLLIQFQNNGVVDDSQLPKDRFSAERLKGVDSTLKIQPAKLEDSAVYLCASSFSGVGTDTQYFGPGTRLTVL.

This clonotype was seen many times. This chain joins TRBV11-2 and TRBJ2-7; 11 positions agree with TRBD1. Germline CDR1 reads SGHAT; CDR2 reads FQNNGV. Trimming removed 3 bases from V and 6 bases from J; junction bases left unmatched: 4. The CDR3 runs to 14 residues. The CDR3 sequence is CASSFGQGAGEQYF. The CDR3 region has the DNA TGTGCCAGCAGCTTCGGACAGGGGGCAGGCGAGCAGTACTTC.

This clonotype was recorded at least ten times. The CDR3 region has the DNA TGTGCCAGCAGCTTCAGAGGGACCGTCCAAGAGACCCAGTACTTC. The encoded protein is CASSFRGTVQETQYF. The V call is TRBV7-8, the J call TRBJ2-5, with D tentatively TRBD1 or TRBD2 (5 bases each). Per the germline V gene, CDR1 is SGHVS and CDR2 is FQNEAQ. The CDR3 totals 15 residues. V lost 3 bases and J 1 base, leaving 12 bases between the germline ends. Based on the CDR3 plus reference TRBV7-8 and TRBJ2-5, the full variable domain is GAGVSQSPRYKVAKRGQDVALRCDPISGHVSLFWYQQALGQGPEFLTYFQNEAQLDKSGLPSDRFFAERPEGSVSTLKIQRTQQEDSAVYLCASSFRGTVQETQYFGPGTRLLVL.

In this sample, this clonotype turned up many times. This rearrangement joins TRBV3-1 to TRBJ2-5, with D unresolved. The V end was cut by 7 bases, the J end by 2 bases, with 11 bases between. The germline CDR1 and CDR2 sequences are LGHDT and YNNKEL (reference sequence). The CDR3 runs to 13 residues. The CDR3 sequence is CASKLLQQETQYF. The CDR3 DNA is TGTGCCAGCAAACTACTCCAACAAGAGACCCAGTACTTC.